The rows below give T cell receptor beta chains drawn from one sample of a study of T-cell memory formation after mild COVID-19. TCRdb called the 5' RACE reads again in MiXCR, with one record for every CDR3 protein. The table includes around 130,000 distinct CDR3 sequences, 14% to 15% detected once. Sequenced material: PBMCs or a T cell subset sorted from them (not recorded which). These receptors all stem from an adult woman who had mild COVID-19 (a few samples of this study predate the infection). Cell type and time point are not known. CDR3s include the opening cysteine and the closing phenylalanine or tryptophan. The D gene is left open where the match is weak. Not all rows give a size; the values are once, few, many and, for expanded clones, a class.

CDR3 DNA | CDR3 protein | clone size | J gene | V gene | D gene
TGCAGTGCTAACCGGGACAGGGACACCGGGGAGCTGTTTTTT | CSANRDRDTGELFF | - | TRBJ2-2 | TRBV20-1 | TRBD1
TGCGCCAGCAGCTCACAGGGGGCGGATAACTATGGCTACACCTTC | CASSSQGADNYGYTF | few | TRBJ1-2 | TRBV5-1 | TRBD1
TGTGCCAGCAGCATCGGACAGCCCGAAGCTTTCTTT | CASSIGQPEAFF | - | TRBJ1-1 | TRBV7-9 | -
TGTGCCAGCAGCGTAGAACCAGCGGGGGTGGTTAAGCAGTTCTTC | CASSVEPAGVVKQFF | - | TRBJ2-1 | TRBV9 | TRBD2
TGCGCCAGCAGCTTGATATCGGGGGGACGGCCCGAAGCTTTCTTT | CASSLISGGRPEAFF | - | TRBJ1-1 | TRBV5-1 | -
TGCGCCAGCAGCACGACAGGTTGGGATACGCAGTATTTT | CASSTTGWDTQYF | many | TRBJ2-3 | TRBV5-1 | -
TGTGCCAGCAGCCAGAAACTGAACACTGAAGCTTTCTTT | CASSQKLNTEAFF | few | TRBJ1-1 | TRBV3-1 | -
TGTGCCAGCGCGCCGGACTCATCCTACGAGCAGTACTTC | CASAPDSSYEQYF | - | TRBJ2-7 | TRBV5-4 | -
TGTGCCAGTAGTCCATGGCTGGGGGGGACTGAAGCTTTCTTT | CASSPWLGGTEAFF | many | TRBJ1-1 | TRBV19 | -
TGTGCCAGCAGTGCCTGGTCCTTGAACACTGAAGCTTTCTTT | CASSAWSLNTEAFF | few | TRBJ1-1 | TRBV12-3/TRBV12-4 | -
TGTGCCAGCAGCCCCGAGACTCTTCAGTCCCTGAACACTGAAGCTTTCTTT | CASSPETLQSLNTEAFF | - | TRBJ1-1 | TRBV4-2 | -